These 2 T cell receptor beta chains were all obtained from the same sample, sequenced in a study of long-term antiretroviral therapy in people with HIV. It was version v3.0 of the immunoSEQ assay that was run at survey level. Profiled with immunoSEQ multiplex PCR; TCRdb holds only in-frame clones, not every one. Among under 25,000 clones, just over 90% were seen once, and the ten largest hold 9% to 10%. The sample was unsorted PBMCs, taken 7.6 years after starting antiretroviral therapy. The receptor set was obtained from a woman between 40 and 55 years old with HIV.

The rearrangement uses TRBV25-1 and TRBJ1-6; D is unresolved. The ends were cut back, 2 bases at V and 8 bases at J, with 10 bases in the middle. This CDR3 is built from 14 residues. Germline CDR1 reads MGHDK; CDR2 reads SYGVNS. This chain's CDR3 is CASSESTQDSPLHF. Written as DNA, the CDR3 is TGTGCCAGCAGTGAAAGTACCCAGGATTCACCCCTCCACTTT.

This sequence joins TRBV5-8 and TRBJ2-7; no definite D call. This CDR3 comprises 15 residues. V was pared by 0 bases and J by 3 bases, with 13 bases between. Germline CDR1 is SGHTS and CDR2 is YDEGEE. This CDR3 reads CASSLVAGSLYEQYF. CDR3 nucleotide sequence: TGTGCCAGCAGCTTGGTTGCAGGATCCCTCTACGAGCAGTACTTC.